This is a list of T cell receptor beta chains from one sample in a study of blood T cell repertoires in COVID-19. This table comes from immunoSEQ multiplex PCR, and its TCRdb copy is limited to in-frame clones, with some not included. This sample has approximately 210,000 clones, with about 90% found just once. The specimen was peripheral blood. The receptors here all came from a man in his thirties or forties with acute or convalescent COVID-19. CDR3s include the opening cysteine and the closing phenylalanine or tryptophan.

V	J	CDR3
TRBV7-8	TRBJ2-1	CASSLWVGTSGDEQFF
TRBV11-2	TRBJ2-2	CASSPAVGGRELFF
TRBV5-1	TRBJ1-5	CASSLEQGGQPQHF
TRBV2	TRBJ2-3	CASSVQGASLDTQYF
TRBV18	TRBJ2-3	CASSPIQGGGRSTDTQYF
TRBV10-1	TRBJ1-4	CASSESRGQAREKLFF
TRBV24-1	TRBJ1-1	CATSVGARAFF
TRBV6-1	TRBJ1-6	CASSEGGRGSSYNSPLHF
TRBV7-3	TRBJ2-1	CASRAPESYNEQFF
TRBV5-6	TRBJ1-6	CASSLEKTGSSYNSPLHF
TRBV5-1	TRBJ2-3	CASKIIAGGYTDTQYF
TRBV30	TRBJ1-1	CAWSRWGEGDTEAFF